The source of this T cell receptor beta chain is a study of blood T cells in healthy people across ages. About the study: About one barcoded beta molecule per two T cells came from capture by template switching. Findings and limits, study-wide: Naive CD4+ cell counts and diversity both ran higher in long-lived than in aged donors.

Together with a sample-barcoded 5' primer, a J-beta primer mix was included in a second PCR lasting roughly 6 to 12 cycles. TCRdb itself ran the 5' RACE reads through MiXCR, one entry per CDR3 protein. The sample lists about 1.1 million distinct CDR3 sequences, roughly two fifths occurring once. In its sample, this clonotype was seen a few times. No antigen is known for it. The CDR3 consists of 18 residues. V lost 0 bases and J 2 bases, leaving 20 bases between the germline ends. Germline V gene sequence: CDR1 MNHEY, CDR2 SVGEGT. The sequence was obtained from a man between 18 and 29 years old in good health. The specimen was blood. The chain is built from TRBV6-2 or TRBV6-3 and TRBJ2-7, with a tentative D call TRBD1 (6 bases). In DNA form, the CDR3 reads TGTGCCAGCAGTTACTCGAGGACAGTGGTCAAGGAAACCTACGAGCAGTACTTC. Its translation is CASSYSRTVVKETYEQYF.